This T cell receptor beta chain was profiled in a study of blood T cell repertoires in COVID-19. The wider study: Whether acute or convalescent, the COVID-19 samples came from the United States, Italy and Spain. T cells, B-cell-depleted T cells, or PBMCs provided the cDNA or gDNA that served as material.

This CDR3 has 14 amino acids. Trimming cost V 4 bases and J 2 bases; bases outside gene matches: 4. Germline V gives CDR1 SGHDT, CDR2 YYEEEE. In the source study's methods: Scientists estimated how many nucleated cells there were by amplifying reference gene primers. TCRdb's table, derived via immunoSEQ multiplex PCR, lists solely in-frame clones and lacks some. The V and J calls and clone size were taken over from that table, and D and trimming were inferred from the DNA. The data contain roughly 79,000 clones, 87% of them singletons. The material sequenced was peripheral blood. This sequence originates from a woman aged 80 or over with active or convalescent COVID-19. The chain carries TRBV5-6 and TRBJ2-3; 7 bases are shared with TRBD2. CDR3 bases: TGTGCCAGCAGCCCGGGGGGATCCACAGATACGCAGTATTTT. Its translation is CASSPGGSTDTQYF.